The clone carrying this T cell receptor (beta chain) was seen more than once but under ten times. The source of the sample is a study of blood T cell repertoires in COVID-19. Only in-frame clones appear in the TCRdb table, and some are missing; sequencing was by immunoSEQ multiplex PCR. The sample holds more than 95,000 clones, around 81% seen once. The sequencing sample was made of peripheral blood. This clonotype was obtained from a woman between 65 and 79 years old with acute or convalescent COVID-19.

The CDR3 region has the DNA TGTGCCAGCAGCCCAGGGGATAGTCAGCCCCAGCATTTT. This encodes CASSPGDSQPQHF. This chain connects TRBV2 to TRBJ1-5, with D possibly matching TRBD1 (6 bases). In germline, CDR1 is SNHLY, CDR2 FYNNEI. The CDR3 has 13 residues. Trimming removed 6 bases from V and 6 bases from J, with 12 bases in between.